A single sample gave rise to the 31 T cell receptor beta chains below, sequenced in a study of technical replicates of blood from several donors. The assay was immunoSEQ multiplex PCR, and TCRdb's table has in-frame clones only and misses some. The sample has 80,000 to 90,000 clones; about 95% are singletons. Sequences were obtained from T cells isolated from PBMCs. Receptors originate from a human donor in good health.

V and J are TRBV7-8 and TRBJ2-3; a weak D match, TRBD2 (5 bases). The CDR3 runs 15 residues. Germline CDR1 SGHVS, CDR2 FQNEAQ. Trimming cost V 5 bases and J 1 base, with 13 bases left between them. The CDR3 DNA sequence: TGTGCCAGCAGCCCCTCTGGAGGTGGCACAGATACGCAGTATTTT. Its protein is CASSPSGGGTDTQYF.

This sequence joins TRBV9 and TRBJ2-7, with D tentatively TRBD2 (6 bases). Germline CDR1 SGDLS, CDR2 YYNGEE. The CDR3 length is 14 residues. Trimming left V 3 bases short and J 5 bases short, with 15 bases between. In nucleotides, the CDR3 is TGTGCCAGCAGCGCCGCCGGATCGGGGGACGAGCAGTACTTC. This gives the protein CASSAAGSGDEQYF.

The rearrangement links TRBV9 to TRBJ2-7; 7 nucleotides agree with TRBD1. This CDR3 spans 15 amino acids. CDR1 and CDR2 (germline): SGDLS, YYNGEE. Germline trimming cut 3 bases from V and 6 bases from J; bases unmatched to any gene: 12. The CDR3 spells CASSAETGRGAEQYF. The CDR3 DNA follows: TGTGCCAGCAGCGCCGAGACAGGGAGAGGTGCCGAGCAGTACTTC.

This sequence joins TRBV7-9 and TRBJ2-3; 13 bases line up with TRBD2. CDR3 length: 19 amino acids. Per germline, CDR1 SEHNR and CDR2 FQNEAQ (reference sequence). Trimming removed 5 bases from V and 4 bases from J; junction bases left unmatched: 15. Here the CDR3 reads CASSRRTSGSFFASDTQYF. In DNA, the CDR3 is TGTGCCAGCAGCCGTAGGACTAGCGGGAGCTTTTTCGCATCAGATACGCAGTATTTT.

The gene calls are TRBV4-1 and TRBJ2-7, with 8 nucleotides matching TRBD2. V lost 2 bases to trimming and J lost 2 bases; unmatched junction nucleotides: 5. Germline V CDR1 and CDR2: MGHRA, YSYEKL. This CDR3 is 15 amino acids long. The DNA of the CDR3 is TGCGCCAGCAGCCAACTTACTAGCGGACCCTACGAGCAGTACTTC. Residues: CASSQLTSGPYEQYF.

The J gene is TRBJ2-5, the V gene TRBV5-4, with D possibly being TRBD2 (6 bases). Germline CDR1 reads SGHNT; CDR2 reads YYREEE (reference sequence). This CDR3 has 15 amino acids. V lost 4 bases, J lost 2 bases, and 15 bases lay in between. For the CDR3, the DNA is TGTGCCAGCAGCCCGGGACTCCGATGGCAAGAGACCCAGTACTTC. Protein: CASSPGLRWQETQYF.

The chain links TRBV10-1 to TRBJ2-1; D is ambiguous. The CDR3 covers 13 residues. CDR1 is WNHNN and CDR2 is SYGVQD in the germline V gene (reference sequence). V was clipped by 4 bases and J by 6 bases, with 10 bases between them. The CDR3 region is CASSGQVTNEQFF. CDR3 DNA: TGCGCCAGCAGTGGCCAGGTTACCAATGAGCAGTTCTTC.

As DNA, the CDR3 is TGCGCCAGCAGCCAAGATCCCCCCGAGGGGGCCAACGTCCTGACTTTC. This sequence encodes CASSQDPPEGANVLTF. V is TRBV4-1 and J is TRBJ2-6; D remains unclear. V was trimmed by 0 bases and J by 4 bases, leaving 10 bases between them. The germline V gene encodes CDR1 MGHRA and CDR2 YSYEKL. CDR3 length equals 16 residues.

The rearrangement joins TRBV27 to TRBJ1-1; a weak D match, TRBD1 (6 bases). This CDR3 has 15 amino acids. V was clipped by 5 bases and J by 1 base, with 14 bases between them. Per germline, CDR1 MNHEY and CDR2 SMNVEV (reference sequence). The CDR3 loop reads CASSTRTVENTEAFF. For the CDR3, the DNA is TGTGCCAGCAGTACAAGGACAGTAGAGAACACTGAAGCTTTCTTT.

V gene TRBV10-3 combines with J gene TRBJ2-7, with 11 bases that match TRBD2. V gave up 7 bases and J gave up 2 bases; unmatched junction bases: 7. CDR3 length: 15 amino acids. Germline CDR1 and CDR2: ENHRY and SYGVKD. The CDR3 loop is CAINSRLAGTYEQYF. DNA for the CDR3: TGTGCCATCAACAGTAGACTAGCGGGGACCTACGAGCAGTACTTC.

The genes are TRBV9 and TRBJ2-7; D is possibly TRBD1 (7 bases). The CDR3 is 15 amino acids. From germline, CDR1 is SGDLS and CDR2 YYNGEE. Trimming took 4 bases from V and 3 from J, leaving 17 bases between them. The CDR3 spells CASSRRGLEVYEQYF. The CDR3 DNA is TGTGCCAGCAGCAGGAGGGGGCTTGAGGTCTACGAGCAGTACTTC. The complete variable domain, with remaining parts taken from reference TRBV9 and TRBJ2-7, reads DSGVTQTPKHLITATGQRVTLRCSPRSGDLSVYWYQQSLDQGLQFLIQYYNGEERAKGNILERFSAQQFPDLHSELNLSSLELGDSALYFCASSRRGLEVYEQYFGPGTRLTVT.

CDR3 residues: CASIQGHQRPDTQYF. The CDR3 DNA is TGTGCCAGCATCCAGGGACATCAGCGACCCGATACGCAGTATTTT. J is TRBJ2-3 and V is TRBV2; D is possibly TRBD1 (6 bases). Germline CDR1 is SNHLY and CDR2 is FYNNEI. V lost 7 bases to trimming and J lost 6 bases, with 20 bases between them. There are 15 residues in the CDR3.

In its sample, this clone was seen once. The gene calls are TRBV19 and TRBJ2-3, with D possibly TRBD1 on 5 matching bases. V was shortened by 3 bases and J by 4 bases, with 11 bases between the two germline ends. The V gene's germline CDR1 is LNHDA and CDR2 SQIVND (reference sequence). CDR3 size: 14 residues. In DNA form, the CDR3 reads TGTGCCAGTAGTATTCCTGGGGCGGCAGATACGCAGTATTTT. Amino acid sequence: CASSIPGAADTQYF.

The chain employs TRBV5-6 and TRBJ1-1; D is unclear. V lost 4 bases and J lost 4, with 8 bases in between. The CDR3 runs to 12 residues. The germline V gene has CDR1 SGHDT and CDR2 YYEEEE. For the CDR3, the DNA is TGTGCCAGCAGCCGTATGAGCACTGAAGCTTTCTTT. Translating gives CASSRMSTEAFF.

The genes are TRBV19 and TRBJ1-2; 8 bases fit TRBD1. CDR1 and CDR2 (germline): LNHDA, SQIVND (reference sequence). V lost 6 bases, J lost 5 bases, and 11 bases stayed unmatched. The CDR3 totals 15 residues. The CDR3 sequence: CASRGLDRERYGYTF. The CDR3 DNA reads TGTGCCAGTAGGGGCTTGGACAGGGAGCGGTATGGCTACACCTTC.

V is TRBV20-1 and J is TRBJ2-5; D not certain. The CDR3 extends over 11 amino acids. The ends were cut back, 3 bases at V and 5 bases at J, with 7 bases in the middle. CDR1 and CDR2 from the germline V gene are DFQATT and SNEGSKA (reference sequence). The CDR3 coding sequence is TGCAGTGCTAGCCCTACGGAGACCCAGTACTTC. Protein product: CSASPTETQYF.

V is TRBV10-3 and J is TRBJ2-7, with TRBD2 identical over 7 bases. Germline V lookup: CDR1 ENHRY, CDR2 SYGVKD. The length of the CDR3 is 12 residues. V gave up 11 bases and J gave up 6 bases; unmatched junction bases: 10. The CDR3 loop reads CAHAGVGGEQYF. DNA of the CDR3: TGTGCCCACGCGGGAGTGGGTGGCGAGCAGTACTTC.

A remark on this clone: Compared with germline, one end of the junction differs, possibly owing to a read error. The V call is TRBV19, the J call TRBJ1-1, with 7 bases that match TRBD1. The CDR3 extends over 14 amino acids. Germline V gene data show CDR1 as LNHDA and CDR2 as SQIVND (reference sequence). The CDR3 DNA follows: TGTGCCAGCAGTACGGGACAGCAGAACACTGAAGCTTTCTTT. Encoded protein: CASSTGQQNTEAFF.

This clone has only one observation. The genes are TRBV11-3 and TRBJ2-7; 10 nucleotides match TRBD1. This CDR3 comprises 18 residues. Germline loops: CDR1 SGHNT, CDR2 YENEEA. V was clipped by 1 base and J by 6 bases; unmatched bases: 15. The CDR3 DNA follows: TGTGCCAGCAGCTTAGGAGGAGTGCGCGGGACAGGGGCGGGCGAGCAGTACTTC. Amino acid sequence: CASSLGGVRGTGAGEQYF.

Worth noting for this clone: At one boundary the junction diverges from the germline segment, which might be a read error. CDR3 DNA: TGCAGCGTTGGACTACGTCTAGCGGGAGGGGGGGGCACGCGGTATTTT. This gives the protein CSVGLRLAGGGGTRYF. V gene TRBV29-1 combines with J gene TRBJ2-3, with 12 bases fitting TRBD2. CDR1 SQVTM and CDR2 ANQGSEA come from the germline V gene. The CDR3 totals 16 residues.

This clone has a single count. V usage is TRBV5-1 and J usage is TRBJ1-4; no clear D. Germline V CDR1 and CDR2: SGHRS, YFSETQ. V was cut by 4 bases and J by 8 bases, with 15 bases left in between. The CDR3 runs to 14 residues. The CDR3 is CASSPITGGEKLFF. The CDR3 coding sequence is TGCGCCAGCAGCCCGATAACGGGAGGGGAAAAACTGTTTTTT.

The chain links TRBV5-4 to TRBJ2-5; 7 nucleotides agree with TRBD2. The CDR3 loop spans 16 amino acids. The junction had 8 bases not matched to a gene; V was cut back by 2 bases and J by 1 base. Germline loops: CDR1 SGHNT, CDR2 YYREEE (reference sequence). CDR3 bases: TGTGCCAGCAGCTTACGCGGCGGGAGTGGCCAAGAGACCCAGTACTTC. Translated, it gives CASSLRGGSGQETQYF.

The chain links TRBV2 to TRBJ1-2; D remains ambiguous. With 6 bases removed from V and 4 bases from J, the gap between germline ends came to 12 bases. The CDR3 runs to 13 residues. Germline CDR1 SNHLY, CDR2 FYNNEI. CDR3 sequence reads: CASSPGNPYGYTF. The DNA for the CDR3 is TGTGCCAGCAGCCCAGGAAACCCCTATGGCTACACCTTC.

The V and J genes are TRBV6-5 and TRBJ1-6, with D hard to call. V was trimmed by 8 bases and J by 4 bases, leaving 15 bases between them. There are 15 residues in the CDR3. Germline values: CDR1 MNHEY, CDR2 SVGAGI. Here the CDR3 reads CASREGKGYNSPLHF. In nucleotides, the CDR3 is TGTGCCAGCCGGGAGGGTAAAGGGTATAATTCACCCCTCCACTTT.

The rearrangement links TRBV28 to TRBJ2-1, with D perhaps TRBD2 (6 bases). V shed 5 bases and J shed 5 bases, with 19 bases lying between them. The germline V gene encodes CDR1 MDHEN and CDR2 SYDVKM. This CDR3 comprises 16 residues. The chain's CDR3 is CASSKAGTFGNNEQFF. DNA of the CDR3: TGTGCCAGCAGTAAAGCCGGGACTTTCGGAAACAATGAGCAGTTCTTC.

The V gene is TRBV5-1, the J gene TRBJ2-5; possibly TRBD2 for D (6 bases). Germline V gives CDR1 SGHRS, CDR2 YFSETQ. This CDR3 region has 17 residues. Trimming stripped 2 bases from V and 5 bases from J, with 22 bases between. The CDR3 DNA reads as TGCGCCAGCAGCTTTCAGCAAGGGACTCTTTGGAAGGAGACCCAGTACTTC. It codes for CASSFQQGTLWKETQYF. Together with reference TRBV5-1 and TRBJ2-5, the CDR3 gives the full variable domain: KAGVTQTPRYLIKTRGQQVTLSCSPISGHRSVSWYQQTPGQGLQFLFEYFSETQRNKGNFPGRFSGRQFSNSRSEMNVSTLELGDSALYLCASSFQQGTLWKETQYFGPGTRLLVL.

This chain connects TRBV30 to TRBJ1-1; a weak D match, TRBD1 (6 bases). The length of the CDR3 is 13 residues. Deletions cut 0 bases from V and 6 bases from J, with 11 bases between. The germline V gene encodes CDR1 GTSNPN and CDR2 SVGIG (reference sequence). The CDR3 bases are TGTGCCTGGAGTGTACAGGGAAGGTCTGAAGCTTTCTTT. Its protein is CAWSVQGRSEAFF.

This chain links TRBV5-1 with TRBJ2-7; 12 positions match TRBD2. Losses at the gene ends were 1 base for V and 6 bases for J; bases not matched to a gene: 14. The CDR3 is 18 amino acids. Germline V CDR1 and CDR2: SGHRS, YFSETQ. The CDR3 reads CASSLRSLAGGSPREQYF. The CDR3 DNA reads TGCGCCAGCAGCTTGAGGTCGCTAGCGGGAGGGTCTCCCCGCGAGCAGTACTTC.

This chain connects TRBV5-1 to TRBJ1-2; D possibly corresponds to TRBD1 (6 bases). CDR1 is SGHRS, CDR2 YFSETQ, per germline. This CDR3 spans 19 amino acids. Trimming cost V 0 bases and J 1 base, with 22 bases left between them. The CDR3 DNA reads TGCGCCAGCAGCTTGGCCTCTGCCGGGGGGGGCCTATATAACTATGGCTACACCTTC. It specifies CASSLASAGGGLYNYGYTF.

This clone was seen once. This rearrangement joins TRBV29-1 to TRBJ2-1, with 7 bases matching TRBD2. CDR3 length: 15 residues. J gave up 0 bases and V 3 bases, and 5 bases lay outside the gene matches. Germline V gene sequence: CDR1 SQVTM, CDR2 ANQGSEA. CDR3 protein: CSVESGKSSYNEQFF. In nucleotides, the CDR3 is TGCAGCGTTGAGAGCGGGAAAAGCTCCTACAATGAGCAGTTCTTC.

This chain links TRBV19 with TRBJ1-5; possibly TRBD1 for D (6 bases). V dropped 1 base and J dropped 3 bases, with 13 bases sitting between them. The CDR3 has 16 residues. Germline lookup yields CDR1 LNHDA and CDR2 SQIVND (reference sequence). The CDR3 here is CASSIGPQGPNQPQHF. Written as DNA, the CDR3 is TGTGCCAGTAGTATAGGCCCACAGGGCCCCAATCAGCCCCAGCATTTT.